This entry lists 15 T cell receptor beta chains sequenced from one sample in a study of T cell changes during pregnancy in multiple sclerosis. Some clones are missing from TCRdb's copy, which holds only in-frame ones; the method was immunoSEQ multiplex PCR. The table lists about 52,000 clones, 85% to 95% of them singletons. The sequenced sample was CD4+ T cells from peripheral blood mononuclear cells, obtained before pregnancy. The receptors were sampled from a female donor with multiple sclerosis, enrolled in a pregnancy study.

The chain employs TRBV29-1 and TRBJ1-1; D call uncertain. Trimming took off 3 bases at V and 4 bases at J, with 15 bases between the two ends. The CDR3 has 14 amino acids. Germline V CDR1 and CDR2: SQVTM, ANQGSEA. CDR3 residues: CSVDRWAGGTEAFF. The CDR3 bases are TGCAGCGTTGATAGATGGGCAGGTGGCACTGAAGCTTTCTTT.

This chain uses TRBV6-6 with TRBJ2-1; 12 bases match TRBD2. V dropped 6 bases and J dropped 7; count of bases not matched to a gene: 1. From germline, CDR1 is MNHNY and CDR2 SVGAGI (reference sequence). The CDR3 spans 13 residues. CDR3 sequence: CASSGLAGNEQFF. The CDR3 DNA follows: TGTGCCAGCAGCGGACTAGCGGGGAATGAGCAGTTCTTC.

The chain recombines TRBV2 with TRBJ2-7; the match to TRBD1 covers 7 bases. Germline-derived CDR1 and CDR2 are SNHLY and FYNNEI. V gave up 5 bases and J gave up 4 bases; unmatched junction bases: 8. The CDR3 consists of 14 residues. This CDR3 reads CASSKQGLGYEQYF. The CDR3, as DNA: TGTGCCAGCAGTAAACAGGGGCTAGGATACGAGCAGTACTTC. Full variable domain (remainder filled in from reference TRBV2 and TRBJ2-7): EPEVTQTPSHQVTQMGQEVILRCVPISNHLYFYWYRQILGQKVEFLVSFYNNEISEKSEIFDDQFSVERPDGSNFTLKIRSTKLEDSAMYFCASSKQGLGYEQYFGPGTRLTVT.

The chain is built from TRBV5-1 and TRBJ2-7, with 9 nucleotides matching TRBD2. There are 17 residues in the CDR3. The J segment lost 2 bases and the V segment lost 3 bases, leaving 12 bases of the junction unmatched. Germline CDR1 SGHRS, CDR2 YFSETQ. CDR3 sequence (DNA): TGCGCCAGCAGCTCAGCTCCGGGACTAGCAGGGGCCTACGAGCAGTACTTC. Amino acids: CASSSAPGLAGAYEQYF. Full variable domain (outside the CDR3, taken from reference TRBV5-1 and TRBJ2-7): KAGVTQTPRYLIKTRGQQVTLSCSPISGHRSVSWYQQTPGQGLQFLFEYFSETQRNKGNFPGRFSGRQFSNSRSEMNVSTLELGDSALYLCASSSAPGLAGAYEQYFGPGTRLTVT.

The V call is TRBV4-1, the J call TRBJ1-1, with 10 nucleotides matching TRBD1. The trim removed 9 bases at V and 5 bases at J, leaving 9 bases unmatched. Germline V gene sequence: CDR1 MGHRA, CDR2 YSYEKL. The CDR3 consists of 14 residues. In nucleotides, the CDR3 is TGCGCCAGTCGACAGGGGGCAAGTCGAACTGAAGCTTTCTTT. Its translation: CASRQGASRTEAFF.

The chain couples TRBV9 to TRBJ2-1, with 13 bases aligning to TRBD2. The CDR3 length is 15 residues. CDR1 is SGDLS, CDR2 YYNGEE, per germline. Trimming cost V 4 bases and J 13 bases; bases outside gene matches: 11. CDR3: CASSPGLAGEDDQFF. DNA of the CDR3: TGTGCCAGCAGCCCCGGACTAGCGGGGGAGGACGACCAGTTCTTC.

The sample holds one count of this clone. J is TRBJ1-4 and V is TRBV29-1; TRBD1 matches 7 bases. Germline-derived CDR1 and CDR2 are SQVTM and ANQGSEA. V lost 4 bases to trimming and J lost 5 bases; unmatched junction nucleotides: 4. The CDR3 is made up of 13 amino acids. The CDR3 DNA sequence: TGCAGCGTTGGCAAAGGGGGCAATGAAAAACTGTTTTTT. Protein sequence: CSVGKGGNEKLFF.

V usage is TRBV7-3 and J usage is TRBJ2-2, with a tentative D call TRBD1 (6 bases). The CDR3 loop spans 13 amino acids. Trimming removed 4 bases from V and 8 bases from J, with 11 bases in between. The germline V gene has CDR1 SGHTA and CDR2 FQGTGA. CDR3 region: CASSSQGSGELFF. The CDR3 bases are TGTGCCAGCAGCTCACAGGGTTCGGGGGAGCTGTTTTTT.

The rearrangement joins TRBV5-4 to TRBJ1-1, with 9 bases matching TRBD1. The length of the CDR3 is 15 residues. Germline loops: CDR1 SGHNT, CDR2 YYREEE (reference sequence). V lost 5 bases to trimming and J lost 4 bases; unmatched junction nucleotides: 9. The CDR3 DNA sequence: TGTGCCAGCAGGGGACGGACAGGGGAGGGCACTGAAGCTTTCTTT. Residues: CASRGRTGEGTEAFF.

This rearrangement joins TRBV2 to TRBJ1-1; 9 positions agree with TRBD1. J was trimmed by 11 bases and V by 1 base; bases with no gene match: 8. The CDR3 runs 14 residues. Germline V gene data show CDR1 as SNHLY and CDR2 as FYNNEI. CDR3 sequence (DNA): TGTGCCAGCAGTGAAGGCCCGGGACAGGGTGTCGCTTTCTTT. It encodes CASSEGPGQGVAFF.

To note about this clone: At the DNA level, this CDR3 is encoded by other sequences in the same sample as well. The chain has TRBV19 and TRBJ1-1; D might be TRBD1 (6 bases). This CDR3 region has 14 residues. Germline CDR1 LNHDA, CDR2 SQIVND (reference sequence). V lost 5 bases to trimming and J lost 1 base, with 11 bases between them. CDR3 DNA: TGTGCCAGTAGTTCGTACAGGGAGAACACTGAAGCTTTCTTT. It specifies CASSSYRENTEAFF. Drawing the rest from reference TRBV19 and TRBJ1-1, the complete variable domain is DGGITQSPKYLFRKEGQNVTLSCEQNLNHDAMYWYRQDPGQGLRLIYYSQIVNDFQKGDIAEGYSVSREKKESFPLTVTSAQKNPTAFYLCASSSYRENTEAFFGQGTRLTVV.

This sequence joins TRBV4-1 and TRBJ1-4, with unresolved D. V was shortened by 0 bases and J by 0 bases, with 5 bases between the two germline ends. The CDR3 is 15 residues long. The germline V gene encodes CDR1 MGHRA and CDR2 YSYEKL. CDR3 in amino acids: CASSQDPTTNEKLFF. Written as DNA, the CDR3 is TGCGCCAGCAGCCAAGATCCAACAACTAATGAAAAACTGTTTTTT.

The J gene is TRBJ2-7, the V gene TRBV4-1; D is undetermined. Per germline, CDR1 MGHRA and CDR2 YSYEKL. Trimming took 1 base from V and 2 from J, leaving 6 bases between them. The CDR3 length is 13 residues. The CDR3 spells CASSQAVAYEQYF. The CDR3 DNA follows: TGCGCCAGCAGCCAAGCGGTGGCCTACGAGCAGTACTTC.

The chain uses TRBV29-1 and TRBJ1-1; tentatively, D is TRBD1 (5 bases). Germline lookup yields CDR1 SQVTM and CDR2 ANQGSEA. Trimming stripped 7 bases from V and 4 bases from J, with 16 bases between. The CDR3 is made up of 13 amino acids. The CDR3 DNA reads TGCAGCGGGGGGGGACCTAGGGGCACTGAAGCTTTCTTT. This gives the protein CSGGGPRGTEAFF.

The rearrangement links TRBV5-4 to TRBJ1-4, with TRBD1 identical over 7 bases. The J segment lost 5 bases and the V segment lost 4 bases, leaving 5 bases of the junction unmatched. There are 14 residues in the CDR3. Germline CDR1 reads SGHNT; CDR2 reads YYREEE (reference sequence). This CDR3 reads CASSPGQQNEKLFF. CDR3 coding DNA: TGTGCCAGCAGCCCGGGACAGCAGAATGAAAAACTGTTTTTT.